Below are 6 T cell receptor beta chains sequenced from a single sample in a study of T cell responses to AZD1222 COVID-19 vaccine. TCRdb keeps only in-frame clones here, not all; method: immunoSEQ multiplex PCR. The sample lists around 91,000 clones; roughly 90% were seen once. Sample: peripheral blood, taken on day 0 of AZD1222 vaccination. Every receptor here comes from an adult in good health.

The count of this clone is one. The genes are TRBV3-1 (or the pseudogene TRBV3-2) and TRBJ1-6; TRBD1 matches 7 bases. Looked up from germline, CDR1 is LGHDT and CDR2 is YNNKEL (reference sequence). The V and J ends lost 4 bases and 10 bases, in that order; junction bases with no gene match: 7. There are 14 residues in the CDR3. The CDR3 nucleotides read TGTGCCAGCAGCCCCAGGGGGGGGGCATCACCCCTCCACTTT. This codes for CASSPRGGASPLHF.

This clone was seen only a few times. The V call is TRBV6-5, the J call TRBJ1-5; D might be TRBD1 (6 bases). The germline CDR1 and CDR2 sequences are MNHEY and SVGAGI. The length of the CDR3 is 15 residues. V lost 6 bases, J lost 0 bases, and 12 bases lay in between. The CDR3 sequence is CASRAGHHSNQPQHF. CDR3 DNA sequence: TGTGCCAGCAGGGCGGGACATCATAGCAATCAGCCCCAGCATTTT.

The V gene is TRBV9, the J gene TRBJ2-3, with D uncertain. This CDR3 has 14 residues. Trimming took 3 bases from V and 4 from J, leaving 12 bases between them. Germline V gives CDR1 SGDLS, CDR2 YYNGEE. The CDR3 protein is CASSALGFPDTQYF. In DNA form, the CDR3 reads TGTGCCAGCAGCGCGCTCGGATTCCCAGATACGCAGTATTTT.

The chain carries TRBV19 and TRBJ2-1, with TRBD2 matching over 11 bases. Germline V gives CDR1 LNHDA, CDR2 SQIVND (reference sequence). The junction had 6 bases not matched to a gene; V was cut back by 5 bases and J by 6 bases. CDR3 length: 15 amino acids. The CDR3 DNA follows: TGTGCCAGTAGTCTTAGCGGGAGGGCCTCCAATGAGCAGTTCTTC. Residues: CASSLSGRASNEQFF.

In DNA form, the CDR3 reads TGTGCCATCAGTGTATCCACAGACTCGAACACTGAAGCTTTCTTT. This encodes CAISVSTDSNTEAFF. This chain uses TRBV10-3 with TRBJ1-1, with D uncertain. The CDR3 covers 15 residues. CDR1 and CDR2 (germline): ENHRY, SYGVKD. V dropped 4 bases and J dropped 1 base, with 13 bases sitting between them.

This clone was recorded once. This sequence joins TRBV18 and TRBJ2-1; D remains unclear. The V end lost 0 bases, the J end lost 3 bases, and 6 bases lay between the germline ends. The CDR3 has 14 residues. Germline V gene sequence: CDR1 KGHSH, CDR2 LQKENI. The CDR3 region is CASSPPGDYNEQFF. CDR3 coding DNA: TGTGCCAGCTCACCACCGGGTGACTACAATGAGCAGTTCTTC.